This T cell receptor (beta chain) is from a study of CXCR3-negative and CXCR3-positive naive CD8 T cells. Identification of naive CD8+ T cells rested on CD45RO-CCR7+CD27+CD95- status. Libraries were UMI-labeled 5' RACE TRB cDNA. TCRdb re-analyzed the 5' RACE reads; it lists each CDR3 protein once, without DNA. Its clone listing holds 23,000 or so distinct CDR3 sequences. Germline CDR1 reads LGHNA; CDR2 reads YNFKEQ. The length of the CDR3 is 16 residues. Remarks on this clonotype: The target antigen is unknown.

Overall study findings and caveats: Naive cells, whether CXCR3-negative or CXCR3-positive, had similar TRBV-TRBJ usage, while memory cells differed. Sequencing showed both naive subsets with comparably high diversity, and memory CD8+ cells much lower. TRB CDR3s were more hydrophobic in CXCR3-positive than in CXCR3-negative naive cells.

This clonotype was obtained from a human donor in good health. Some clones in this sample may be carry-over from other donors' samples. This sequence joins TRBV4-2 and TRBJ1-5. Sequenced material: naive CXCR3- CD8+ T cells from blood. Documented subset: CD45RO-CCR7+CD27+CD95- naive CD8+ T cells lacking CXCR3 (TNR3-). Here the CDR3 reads CASSQDEEPSNQPQHF.